The rows below give T cell receptor beta chains drawn from one sample of a study of OX40 agonist ivuxolimab in advanced cancers. Profiled with immunoSEQ multiplex PCR; TCRdb holds only in-frame clones, not every one. Of tens of thousands of clones detected, approximately 90% appear once; the ten largest clones hold roughly 0.3%. The source was CD4+ or CD8+ T cells sorted from blood, collected in a trial of the OX40 agonist ivuxolimab. These receptors were obtained from an adult with an advanced solid tumor such as melanoma, head and neck, liver or kidney cancer. Each CDR3 is given with its conserved first and last residue.

CASSRTGQGAYEQYF | TRBV9 | 15 | TRBJ2-7
CASSTTGQTYGYTF | TRBV5-4 | 14 | TRBJ1-2
CASSLGTLSYEQYF | TRBV4-1 | 14 | TRBJ2-7
CASSESGRSNTEAFF | TRBV10-1 | 15 | TRBJ1-1
CASSDSGLASAGLGGYTF | TRBV6-4 | 18 | TRBJ1-2
CASSFGLGGTGELFF | TRBV11-2 | 15 | TRBJ2-2
CASSGTSGGHNEQFF | TRBV10-2 | 15 | TRBJ2-1
CASSSGTSGGNEQFF | TRBV11-2 | 15 | TRBJ2-1
CASSVELRDRVYNEQFF | TRBV9 | 17 | TRBJ2-1
CASSPPGTGNTEAFF | TRBV18 | 15 | TRBJ1-1
CASSLRREGGHGYTF | TRBV7-8 | 15 | TRBJ1-2
CASSLESGHTFEAFF | TRBV5-4 | 15 | TRBJ1-1
CATQGGGQGNEQFF | TRBV5-1 | 14 | TRBJ2-1
CASSRTTGPYGYTF | TRBV6-5 | 14 | TRBJ1-2
CASSTATGTEAFF | TRBV19 | 13 | TRBJ1-1
CASSIGEGYTEAFF | TRBV19 | 14 | TRBJ1-1
CASSPAKRRGTGELFF | TRBV5-4 | 16 | TRBJ2-2
CASSDLRGGPHNEQFF | TRBV9 | 16 | TRBJ2-1
CANPTGGGPEAFF | TRBV6-1 | 13 | TRBJ1-1
CASSHRTSPNEKLFF | TRBV5-1 | 15 | TRBJ1-4
CASRTEGGANYGYTF | TRBV6-4 | 15 | TRBJ1-2
CASSLVGGGVYEQYF | TRBV5-1 | 15 | TRBJ2-7
CASSFLASGGEETQYF | TRBV5-1 | 16 | TRBJ2-5
CASSLDRTGNTIYF | TRBV7-6 | 14 | TRBJ1-3
CASSFNYGYTF | TRBV6-6 | 11 | TRBJ1-2
CASSLYSRNQPQHF | TRBV5-6 | 14 | TRBJ1-5
CASSQGGTSEQFF | TRBV4-3 | 13 | TRBJ2-1
CASSYSSPGTGELFF | TRBV5-1 | 15 | TRBJ2-2